This T cell receptor (beta chain) comes out of a study of response to subunit inactivated influenza vaccine. In this sample, this clonotype turned up many times. TCRdb re-called the RT-PCR reads through MiXCR, storing one row per CDR3 protein. Seen here are under 200,000 distinct CDR3 sequences, about 11% observed once, and the top ten hold 9.5% to 15%. The CDR3 runs to 16 residues. Trimming at V came to 4 bases and at J to 6 bases, leaving 9 bases not matched to a gene. Germline CDR1 is SGHRS and CDR2 is YFSETQ. The receptor comes from a man aged 45 to 65 who received an inactivated influenza vaccine. The gene calls are TRBV5-1 and TRBJ1-6; 8 nucleotides line up with TRBD1. Sequenced material: non-naive T cells sorted from PBMCs, taken 45 days after vaccination. CDR3 protein: CASSVWWTGTNSPLHF. The CDR3 region has the DNA TGCGCCAGCAGCGTATGGTGGACAGGGACTAATTCACCCCTCCACTTT.